This T cell receptor (beta chain) was captured in a study of T cells after yellow fever vaccination. Study-wide findings and caveats: Researchers cautioned that FACS-sorted repertoires could harbor abundant clonotypes contaminating from the bulk population.

UMIs and a universal primer site were added when TCR cDNA was made by 5'RACE template switching. TCRdb re-called the 5' RACE reads with MiXCR, one entry per CDR3 protein. Of a few hundred thousand distinct CDR3 sequences in the sample, about 3.9% were seen once. In its sample, this clonotype was seen many times. Its antigen is not identified. The germline V gene encodes CDR1 SGHNT and CDR2 YYREEE (reference sequence). The length of the CDR3 is 14 residues. Trimming took off 4 bases at V and 8 bases at J, with 18 bases between the two ends. This sample comprised PBMCs, obtained 15 days after the yellow fever booster vaccination. The clonotype originates from a man between 18 and 35 years old who received the YFV17D yellow fever vaccine. V and J are TRBV5-4 and TRBJ1-1; no clear D gene. Written as DNA, the CDR3 is TGTGCCAGCAGCCTCCAAGGCACGGGTAGGGAAGCTTTCTTT. Residues: CASSLQGTGREAFF.